The 32 T cell receptor beta chains below come from one sample, sequenced in a study of T-cell reconstitution after alpha-beta-depleted transplantation in children. For TCRbeta, the library was prepared with unique molecular identifiers. TCRdb called the PCR reads again in MiXCR, with one record for every CDR3 protein. The repertoire consists of approximately 230,000 distinct CDR3 sequences, with 20% to 30% occurring once and the leading ten covering about 4.8%. The sample was PBMCs, mostly from graft donor cells, taken 360 days after TCRalphabeta/CD19-depleted stem cell transplant. All receptors derive from a female patient aged 2 to 10 who had a stem cell transplant for congenital amegakaryocytic thrombocytopenia, so the T cells may come from the graft donor.

The chain couples TRBV11-2 to TRBJ2-6; no firm D call. Germline-derived CDR1 and CDR2 are SGHAT and FQNNGV. This CDR3 region has 19 residues. Trimming removed 5 bases at V and 0 bases at J, with 20 bases between. CDR3: CASSEHSFFRNSGANVLTF. The CDR3 DNA reads TGTGCCAGCAGCGAGCACAGTTTCTTCCGAAACTCTGGGGCCAACGTCCTGACTTTC.

This clonotype came up many times. J is TRBJ2-2 and V is TRBV5-1; D is possibly TRBD1 (5 bases). The germline V and J ends were trimmed by 1 base and 6 bases, with 13 bases remaining between them. The CDR3 extends over 15 amino acids. Germline V gives CDR1 SGHRS, CDR2 YFSETQ. The chain's CDR3 is CASSLFIGHSGELFF. The CDR3 bases are TGCGCCAGCAGCTTGTTTATTGGACACTCCGGGGAGCTGTTTTTT. Filled out from reference TRBV5-1 and TRBJ2-2, the complete variable domain reads KAGVTQTPRYLIKTRGQQVTLSCSPISGHRSVSWYQQTPGQGLQFLFEYFSETQRNKGNFPGRFSGRQFSNSRSEMNVSTLELGDSALYLCASSLFIGHSGELFFGEGSRLTVL.

This clonotype was picked up a small number of times. The chain uses TRBV25-1 and TRBJ2-5; 8 bases line up with TRBD1. Trimming at V came to 8 bases and at J to 0 bases, leaving 5 bases not matched to a gene. Germline V CDR1 and CDR2: MGHDK, SYGVNS. This CDR3 is 14 amino acids long. The DNA for the CDR3 is TGTGCCAGCGGGAGGACAGGGTACCAAGAGACCCAGTACTTC. This sequence encodes CASGRTGYQETQYF.

The CDR3 DNA reads as TGTGCCAGCAGTGTGCGGGACAGGGTTCAGCCCCAGCATTTT. Translation: CASSVRDRVQPQHF. The rearrangement uses TRBV6-1 and TRBJ1-5, with 9 bases that match TRBD1. Germline assignment: CDR1 MNHNS and CDR2 SASEGT. The trim removed 4 bases at V and 6 bases at J, leaving 4 bases unmatched. The CDR3 length is 14 residues.

The chain uses TRBV12-3 or TRBV12-4 and TRBJ1-2; perhaps TRBD1 as D (5 bases). V was clipped by 5 bases and J by 4 bases, with 14 bases between them. CDR3 size: 14 residues. The CDR3 DNA is TGTGCCAGCAGTGGGCAGGGTATCCTCTATGGCTACACCTTC. Translation: CASSGQGILYGYTF.

This chain connects TRBV19 to TRBJ2-5; D gene unclear. V lost 5 bases, J lost 1 base, and 11 bases lay in between. This CDR3 region has 14 residues. Germline lookup yields CDR1 LNHDA and CDR2 SQIVND (reference sequence). In nucleotides, the CDR3 is TGTGCCAGTAGTGACGGTGGCAGCCAAGAGACCCAGTACTTC. It yields the protein CASSDGGSQETQYF.

The V and J genes are TRBV6-2 or TRBV6-3 and TRBJ2-5; D not certain. The CDR3 covers 10 residues. Looked up from germline, CDR1 is MNHEY and CDR2 is SVGEGT. Between the trimmed V and J ends, which lost 9 bases and 8 bases, there was a span of 10 bases. The DNA for the CDR3 is TGTGCCAGTTCGAACCCAACCCAGTACTTC. Its translation is CASSNPTQYF.

This clonotype was found a few times. V is TRBV4-1 and J is TRBJ1-2, with D perhaps matching TRBD1 (5 bases). The CDR3 has 14 residues. V was cut by 1 base and J by 5 bases, with 11 bases left in between. Germline CDR1 and CDR2: MGHRA and YSYEKL. Here the CDR3 DNA reads TGCGCCAGCAGCCAAGCAGGGCGATGGTATGGCTACACCTTC. It is translated as CASSQAGRWYGYTF.

The chain is built from TRBV5-1 and TRBJ2-3; tentatively, D is TRBD1 (5 bases). Germline CDR1 is SGHRS and CDR2 is YFSETQ. V was trimmed by 0 bases and J by 0 bases, leaving 8 bases between them. The CDR3 spans 15 residues. The CDR3 DNA is TGCGCCAGCAGCTTGGGGCCAGGGAGCACAGATACGCAGTATTTT. Protein: CASSLGPGSTDTQYF. The full variable domain, with the rest looked up from reference TRBV5-1 and TRBJ2-3, is KAGVTQTPRYLIKTRGQQVTLSCSPISGHRSVSWYQQTPGQGLQFLFEYFSETQRNKGNFPGRFSGRQFSNSRSEMNVSTLELGDSALYLCASSLGPGSTDTQYFGPGTRLTVL.

This clonotype was seen more than once but under ten times. This chain links TRBV4-3 with TRBJ2-7; 13 bases are shared with TRBD2. The CDR3 has 16 amino acids. The V gene end was trimmed by 0 bases and the J gene end by 5 bases; junction bases not matched to a gene: 4. CDR1 is LGHNA and CDR2 is YSLEER in the germline V gene. The CDR3 sequence is CASSQDFGLAGDEQYF. CDR3 coding DNA: TGCGCCAGCAGCCAAGATTTTGGACTAGCGGGAGACGAGCAGTACTTC.

This clonotype was seen a handful of times. The CDR3 spells CASSLKTGYGYTF. For the CDR3, the DNA is TGTGCCAGCAGTTTAAAAACTGGGTATGGCTACACCTTC. The genes are TRBV12-3 or TRBV12-4 and TRBJ1-2; unclear D gene. Trimming removed 2 bases from V and 5 bases from J, with 9 bases in between. This CDR3 comprises 13 residues.

A few counts support this clonotype. The chain uses TRBV6-1 and TRBJ2-3, with TRBD2 identical over 10 bases. The CDR3 extends over 16 amino acids. V lost 7 bases to trimming and J lost 5 bases; unmatched junction nucleotides: 12. Germline values: CDR1 MNHNS, CDR2 SASEGT. DNA for the CDR3: TGTGCCAGCACAAACGGGGGACTAGCGTGGGGAGATACGCAGTATTTT. Translated: CASTNGGLAWGDTQYF.

Remarks on this clonotype: Possible read error: a much larger clone is one base away. The chain combines TRBV5-1 with TRBJ2-7; the match to TRBD2 covers 7 bases. V shed 0 bases and J 13 bases; nucleotides not matched to a gene: 13. The CDR3 runs to 14 residues. CDR1 is SGHRS, CDR2 YFSETQ, per germline. Written as DNA, the CDR3 is TGCGCCAGCAGCTTGGTAGGGAGCCAGCGGGGCTTCTACTTC. Its translation: CASSLVGSQRGFYF.

This clonotype was picked up a small number of times. The rearrangement uses TRBV5-1 and TRBJ2-5; no definite D call. Germline CDR1 is SGHRS and CDR2 is YFSETQ. There are 14 residues in the CDR3. The V end was cut by 3 bases, the J end by 5 bases, with 14 bases between. As DNA, the CDR3 is TGCGCCAGCAGCTCCCGAGCTGCCCGGGAGACCCAGTACTTC. This codes for CASSSRAARETQYF.

This sequence joins TRBV9 and TRBJ2-1; D is ambiguous. Trimming pared 1 base from V and 5 bases from J, leaving 10 bases between. This CDR3 is 14 amino acids long. Germline CDR1 SGDLS, CDR2 YYNGEE. The CDR3 is CASSVSPRDNEQFF. DNA for the CDR3: TGTGCCAGCAGCGTAAGTCCCAGAGACAATGAGCAGTTCTTC.

The V and J genes are TRBV25-1 and TRBJ2-5; TRBD1 aligns across 9 bases. There are 13 residues in the CDR3. J lost 5 bases, V lost 6 bases, and 4 bases had no gene match. Germline CDR1 reads MGHDK; CDR2 reads SYGVNS. The CDR3 is CASRGTGGETQYF. In nucleotides, the CDR3 is TGTGCCAGCAGGGGCACAGGGGGCGAGACCCAGTACTTC.

The chain joins TRBV5-1 to TRBJ1-2; D uncertain. Germline loops: CDR1 SGHRS, CDR2 YFSETQ. The CDR3 covers 13 residues. Deletions cut 0 bases from V and 12 bases from J, with 15 bases between. The CDR3 nucleotides are TGCGCCAGCAGCTTGGATAAGACAATTCCTAACACCTTC. Amino acids: CASSLDKTIPNTF.

This clonotype was observed a few times. CDR3 protein: CASSPSDRGDSNQPQHF. CDR3 DNA sequence: TGTGCCAGCAGCCCAAGTGACAGGGGCGATAGCAATCAGCCCCAGCATTTT. The rearrangement links TRBV27 to TRBJ1-5; 8 bases align to TRBD1. V lost 6 bases and J lost 0; bases outside the gene matches: 10. The CDR3 contains 17 residues. CDR1 is MNHEY, CDR2 SMNVEV, per germline (reference sequence).

V and J are TRBV28 and TRBJ2-2; the D gene is possibly TRBD1 (5 bases). CDR1 is MDHEN, CDR2 SYDVKM, per germline. V lost 6 bases to trimming and J lost 2 bases, with 16 bases between them. The CDR3 length is 16 residues. The CDR3 sequence is CASRPDDRPNTGELFF. The DNA of the CDR3 is TGTGCCAGCAGACCCGATGACAGACCTAACACCGGGGAGCTGTTTTTT.

This clonotype was observed a handful of times. V usage is TRBV20-1 and J usage is TRBJ2-1; maybe TRBD2 (6 bases). There are 15 residues in the CDR3. The germline V gene has CDR1 DFQATT and CDR2 SNEGSKA (reference sequence). V shed 7 bases and J shed 0 bases, with 16 bases lying between them. This CDR3 reads CSGESSASSYNEQFF. The DNA of the CDR3 is TGCAGTGGCGAGTCTAGCGCGAGCTCCTACAATGAGCAGTTCTTC.

This rearrangement joins TRBV12-3 or TRBV12-4 to TRBJ1-1; D is unresolved. This CDR3 contains 15 residues. The V end lost 4 bases, the J end lost 3 bases, and 15 bases lay between the germline ends. DNA for the CDR3: TGTGCCAGCAGTTCGGACCCCTCGGGGTACACTGAAGCTTTCTTT. Residues: CASSSDPSGYTEAFF.

This clonotype occurred many times. This chain uses TRBV12-3 or TRBV12-4 with TRBJ1-2, with D tentatively TRBD1 (6 bases). CDR3 size: 13 residues. Deletions cut 5 bases from V and 9 bases from J, with 16 bases between. CDR3 coding DNA: TGTGCCAGCAGTACACAGGGTGGACGTCGCTACACCTTC. Its translation: CASSTQGGRRYTF.

The rearrangement links TRBV4-2 to TRBJ2-5, with 10 bases lining up with TRBD1. The germline V gene encodes CDR1 LGHNA and CDR2 YNFKEQ. CDR3 length: 13 residues. The V gene end was trimmed by 3 bases and the J gene end by 9 bases; junction bases not matched to a gene: 4. The CDR3 region is CASSQTGGRSQYF. In nucleotides, the CDR3 is TGTGCCAGCAGCCAGACAGGGGGCCGGTCCCAGTACTTC.

The chain has TRBV7-6 and TRBJ2-2, with TRBD2 matching 14 bases. The CDR3 contains 18 residues. Trimming removed 2 bases from V and 5 bases from J; junction bases left unmatched: 7. Germline V gene sequence: CDR1 SGHVS, CDR2 FNYEAQ. The chain's CDR3 is CASSLSPGLAGVTGELFF. CDR3 DNA sequence: TGTGCCAGCAGCTTATCACCGGGACTAGCGGGAGTTACCGGGGAGCTGTTTTTT.

This clonotype was recorded many times. The chain couples TRBV25-1 to TRBJ2-7; D possibly corresponds to TRBD2 (6 bases). This CDR3 comprises 16 residues. CDR1 and CDR2 (germline): MGHDK, SYGVNS. Trimming left V 1 base short and J 2 bases short, with 15 bases between. CDR3 in amino acids: CASSEFYGLSTYEQYF. The CDR3 DNA sequence: TGTGCCAGCAGTGAATTCTACGGACTAAGCACCTACGAGCAGTACTTC.

The table lists this clonotype with a count of one. J is TRBJ1-2 and V is TRBV19; 11 bases align to TRBD1. There are 14 residues in the CDR3. After removal of 7 bases from V and 5 bases from J, the junction contained 6 bases not matched to a gene. Germline V gives CDR1 LNHDA, CDR2 SQIVND (reference sequence). CDR3: CASTMGQGEYGYTF. Here the CDR3 DNA reads TGTGCCAGTACCATGGGACAGGGGGAGTATGGCTACACCTTC.

This clonotype was observed a few times. This CDR3 is CASSLRQGGETQYF. The CDR3 bases are TGTGCCAGCAGCTTAAGGCAGGGAGGTGAGACCCAGTACTTC. This chain uses TRBV7-9 with TRBJ2-5; weak D call: TRBD2 (6 bases). V shed 2 bases and J shed 5 bases, with 12 bases lying between them. This CDR3 is 14 amino acids long. Per germline, CDR1 SEHNR and CDR2 FQNEAQ (reference sequence).

The table lists this clonotype with many counts. The chain employs TRBV5-1 and TRBJ2-1; TRBD2 might be the D (5 bases). This CDR3 is built from 13 residues. Germline CDR1 reads SGHRS; CDR2 reads YFSETQ. Trimming took 0 bases from V and 8 from J, leaving 9 bases between them. CDR3 coding DNA: TGCGCCAGCAGCTTGGCCGGGGTGGATGAGCAGTTCTTC. This gives the protein CASSLAGVDEQFF.

This chain joins TRBV10-3 and TRBJ2-7, with 10 bases that match TRBD2. Looked up from germline, CDR1 is ENHRY and CDR2 is SYGVKD. The CDR3 runs to 15 residues. Germline trimming cut 4 bases from V and 5 bases from J; bases unmatched to any gene: 8. The CDR3, as DNA: TGTGCCATCAGTGCCCTAGCGGGAGTTAGTGACGAGCAGTACTTC. Protein sequence: CAISALAGVSDEQYF.

The chain links TRBV7-8 to TRBJ1-5; maybe TRBD1 (6 bases). Germline V CDR1 and CDR2: SGHVS, FQNEAQ. V was shortened by 5 bases and J by 0 bases, with 11 bases between the two germline ends. The CDR3 covers 15 residues. The CDR3 here is CASSAGQFSNQPQHF. Written as DNA, the CDR3 is TGTGCCAGCAGCGCCGGACAGTTTAGCAATCAGCCCCAGCATTTT. The variable domain in full, completed from reference TRBV7-8 and TRBJ1-5, reads GAGVSQSPRYKVAKRGQDVALRCDPISGHVSLFWYQQALGQGPEFLTYFQNEAQLDKSGLPSDRFFAERPEGSVSTLKIQRTQQEDSAVYLCASSAGQFSNQPQHFGDGTRLSIL.

This clonotype came up a few times. The CDR3 is CASSRTRDGAYYGYTF. The CDR3 bases are TGTGCCAGCAGCCGGACCCGGGACGGCGCATACTATGGCTACACCTTC. The chain couples TRBV14 to TRBJ1-2, with D possibly TRBD1 on 5 matching bases. CDR3 length: 16 residues. Looked up from germline, CDR1 is SGHDN and CDR2 is FVKESK. The V gene lost 4 bases and the J gene lost 3 bases, with 18 bases spanning the gap.

As concerns this clonotype: This CDR3 fails to terminate in the conserved phenylalanine or tryptophan, so it likely reflects a read error. V gene TRBV11-3 combines with J gene TRBJ2-7; D possibly matches TRBD1 or TRBD2 (5 bases each). The germline V and J ends were trimmed by 3 bases and 5 bases, with 14 bases remaining between them. The germline V gene has CDR1 SGHNT and CDR2 YENEEA. This CDR3 spans 14 amino acids. DNA of the CDR3: TGTGCCAGCAGCTTTGGGGGACGAAAAAACGAGCAGTACTAC. Protein sequence: CASSFGGRKNEQYY.